This TCR beta chain was obtained from a study of identical twins. Overall study results and limits: For cord blood, abundant beta clonotypes had fewer insertions, unlike memory repertoires, which showed none.

In TCRdb, the 5' RACE reads were re-called with MiXCR into one record per CDR3 protein. Here the sample spans more than 400,000 distinct CDR3 sequences, roughly 15% being singletons. Germline assignment: CDR1 MDHEN and CDR2 SYDVKM. There are 17 residues in the CDR3. On this clonotype: Antigen specificity is unknown. A read error is possible here, since a much larger clone lies one base away.

The same sample was also studied in work on yellow fever vaccine responses in identical twins.

The specimen sequenced was CD4+ T cells sorted from blood. The V gene is TRBV28, the J gene TRBJ2-2, with 8 bases lining up with TRBD2. The receptor was isolated from a woman aged 18 to 35 in good health. The CDR3 reads CAGSLGWSGGNTGELFF. The CDR3 nucleotides read TGTGCCGGCAGCCTCGGGTGGAGCGGGGGGAACACCGGGGAGCTGTTTTTT.